These 18 T cell receptor beta chains came from one sample sequenced in a study of spatial heterogeneity in lung cancer. TCRdb used MiXCR to reprocess the 5' RACE reads, holding one entry per CDR3 protein. Of over 15,000 distinct CDR3 sequences listed, roughly 6.5% are singletons. Time point defined: blood at routine non-recurrence follow-up after resection. Here the sequenced sample was PBMCs, taken at follow-up. The receptors derive from a male donor with early-stage non-small cell lung cancer.

The table lists this clonotype with many counts. The chain carries TRBV5-1 and TRBJ2-1; TRBD2 is a possible D gene (5 bases). Trimming pared 4 bases from V and 9 bases from J, leaving 20 bases between. The CDR3 consists of 15 residues. Germline V CDR1 and CDR2: SGHRS, YFSETQ. The chain's CDR3 is CASSPGVLSGGEQFF. For the CDR3, the DNA is TGCGCCAGCAGCCCTGGTGTACTCTCAGGAGGTGAGCAGTTCTTC. The whole variable domain, filled in from reference TRBV5-1 and TRBJ2-1, reads KAGVTQTPRYLIKTRGQQVTLSCSPISGHRSVSWYQQTPGQGLQFLFEYFSETQRNKGNFPGRFSGRQFSNSRSEMNVSTLELGDSALYLCASSPGVLSGGEQFFGPGTRLTVL.

This clonotype was seen ten or more times. This rearrangement joins TRBV28 to TRBJ2-4; tentatively, D is TRBD2 (5 bases). CDR3 length: 16 residues. The V end was cut by 6 bases, the J end by 1 base, with 16 bases between. The germline CDR1 and CDR2 sequences are MDHEN and SYDVKM. CDR3 in amino acids: CASSLTTPVAKNIQYF. The CDR3 nucleotides read TGTGCCAGCAGCCTGACTACCCCTGTCGCCAAAAACATTCAGTACTTC.

In this sample, this clonotype turned up many times. In DNA, the CDR3 is TGTGCCATCAGTGCTTCTTTAACGGCCGAGCAGTACTTC. It yields the protein CAISASLTAEQYF. The V call is TRBV10-3, the J call TRBJ2-7; no reliable D call. Germline loops: CDR1 ENHRY, CDR2 SYGVKD. V was cut by 4 bases and J by 6 bases, with 13 bases left in between. The CDR3 has 13 amino acids.

The table lists this clonotype with many counts. V gene TRBV20-1 combines with J gene TRBJ2-3; D uncertain. Per germline, CDR1 DFQATT and CDR2 SNEGSKA (reference sequence). V was clipped by 3 bases and J by 0 bases, with 4 bases between them. The CDR3 is 12 residues long. The CDR3 here is CSASPSTDTQYF. The DNA for the CDR3 is TGCAGTGCTAGCCCTAGCACAGATACGCAGTATTTT.

This clonotype was seen ten or more times. This rearrangement joins TRBV24-1 to TRBJ2-2; a weak D match, TRBD2 (5 bases). From germline, CDR1 is KGHDR and CDR2 SFDVKD. V lost 0 bases and J 4 bases, leaving 8 bases between the germline ends. The CDR3 has 15 residues. The CDR3 coding sequence is TGTGCCACCAGTGATTTGGGGAGAAGCACCGGGGAGCTGTTTTTT. Translation gives CATSDLGRSTGELFF.

This clonotype was seen at least ten times. This sequence joins TRBV5-5 and TRBJ1-4; no definite D call. The ends were cut back, 0 bases at V and 8 bases at J, with 17 bases in the middle. CDR3 length equals 16 residues. Germline V gives CDR1 SGHKS, CDR2 YYEKEE (reference sequence). CDR3: CASSLDWDLRREKLFF. CDR3 nucleotide sequence: TGTGCCAGCAGCTTGGATTGGGATCTAAGGAGGGAAAAACTGTTTTTT.

The gene calls are TRBV9 and TRBJ2-7; 8 bases are a match to TRBD2. The length of the CDR3 is 17 residues. Germline V lookup: CDR1 SGDLS, CDR2 YYNGEE. J lost 4 bases, V lost 3 bases, and 15 bases had no gene match. CDR3 DNA: TGTGCCAGCAGCGGAGGGCTCGGGACGGGAGGGACGTACGAGCAGTACTTC. This sequence encodes CASSGGLGTGGTYEQYF.

This clonotype was seen many times. The chain recombines TRBV29-1 with TRBJ2-1; D not certain. The V and J ends lost 1 base and 5 bases respectively, with 18 bases between them. The germline V gene encodes CDR1 SQVTM and CDR2 ANQGSEA. This CDR3 is built from 16 residues. The CDR3 reads CSVEVPPGGVHNEQFF. In DNA form, the CDR3 reads TGCAGCGTTGAAGTTCCCCCTGGTGGGGTTCACAATGAGCAGTTCTTC.

This clonotype was recorded at least ten times. The chain recombines TRBV12-3 or TRBV12-4 with TRBJ2-2, with 13 bases that match TRBD2. Trimming at V came to 8 bases and at J to 7 bases, leaving 4 bases not matched to a gene. The CDR3 has 14 residues. The CDR3 DNA reads as TGTGCCAGCCGCCGGACTAGCGGGAGCGGGGAGCTGTTTTTT. It specifies CASRRTSGSGELFF.

This clonotype appeared many times. The chain uses TRBV20-1 and TRBJ2-3; TRBD2 agrees at 8 bases. CDR3 length equals 15 residues. Germline V gives CDR1 DFQATT, CDR2 SNEGSKA (reference sequence). Unmatched junction bases numbered 11, after V lost 6 bases and J lost 3 bases. DNA of the CDR3: TGCAGTGCACCCCCGGGGGGGCGGGAAACAGATACGCAGTATTTT. Amino acid sequence: CSAPPGGRETDTQYF.

This clonotype was counted at least ten times. The J gene is TRBJ2-7, the V gene TRBV3-1; a weak D match, TRBD2 (7 bases). CDR3 length equals 14 residues. Looked up from germline, CDR1 is LGHDT and CDR2 is YNNKEL (reference sequence). V lost 3 bases and J lost 4, with 13 bases in between. CDR3 loop: CASSHNGGTYEQYF. As DNA, the CDR3 is TGTGCCAGCAGCCACAACGGGGGGACATACGAGCAGTACTTC.

This clonotype was observed at least ten times. The rearrangement uses TRBV20-1 and TRBJ1-2; D gene ambiguous. This CDR3 has 11 amino acids. Germline V gene sequence: CDR1 DFQATT, CDR2 SNEGSKA (reference sequence). V lost 3 bases and J lost 4, with 6 bases in between. DNA for the CDR3: TGCAGTGCTAGGTACAGCTATGGCTACACCTTC. This sequence encodes CSARYSYGYTF.

This clonotype was counted many times. J is TRBJ2-1 and V is TRBV5-1, with a possible D match to TRBD2 (6 bases). Trimming took 2 bases from V and 4 from J, leaving 10 bases between them. The CDR3 length is 14 residues. Germline values: CDR1 SGHRS, CDR2 YFSETQ. The DNA of the CDR3 is TGCGCCAGCAGCTTTGGGGCGGGATACAATGAGCAGTTCTTC. The encoded protein is CASSFGAGYNEQFF.

This clonotype was observed at least ten times. Here the CDR3 DNA reads TGTGCCATCAGTCCCGGGAGCAGCATGGGCACCGGGGAGCTGTTTTTT. This encodes CAISPGSSMGTGELFF. V gene TRBV10-3 combines with J gene TRBJ2-2; the D gene is possibly TRBD2 (6 bases). V was cut by 5 bases and J by 4 bases, with 17 bases left in between. CDR3 size: 16 residues. From germline, CDR1 is ENHRY and CDR2 SYGVKD.

This clonotype was observed a few times. The genes are TRBV11-2 and TRBJ1-1, with a possible D match to TRBD1 (5 bases). CDR3 length: 14 residues. CDR1 is SGHAT and CDR2 is FQNNGV in the germline V gene. The ends were cut back, 0 bases at V and 6 bases at J, with 11 bases in the middle. The CDR3 nucleotides read TGTGCCAGCAGCTTAGATCCAGGGCTGGCTGAAGCTTTCTTT. Translated: CASSLDPGLAEAFF.

This clonotype was detected many times. This chain links TRBV9 with TRBJ2-2, with D perhaps matching TRBD2 (5 bases). V was clipped by 0 bases and J by 1 base, with 7 bases between them. CDR1 is SGDLS and CDR2 is YYNGEE in the germline V gene. The CDR3 sequence is 15 residues long. The CDR3 loop reads CASSVGGLNTGELFF. The CDR3 DNA sequence: TGTGCCAGCAGCGTAGGCGGGCTGAACACCGGGGAGCTGTTTTTT.

This clonotype was detected ten times or more. This chain links TRBV7-2 with TRBJ2-5; a weak D match, TRBD1 (5 bases). The CDR3 has 13 amino acids. Germline V lookup: CDR1 SGHTA, CDR2 FQGNSA. V was cut by 3 bases and J by 7 bases, with 12 bases left in between. The CDR3 DNA reads as TGTGCCAGCAGCTTCACAGGTGAAGGGACCCAGTACTTC. Translated, it gives CASSFTGEGTQYF.

The J gene is TRBJ1-4, the V gene TRBV3-1; D is unresolved. There are 12 residues in the CDR3. Trimming cost V 3 bases and J 8 bases, with 7 bases left between them. The V gene's germline CDR1 is LGHDT and CDR2 YNNKEL (reference sequence). CDR3 sequence (DNA): TGTGCCAGCAGCCATCTTCAGGAAAAACTGTTTTTT. Its translation: CASSHLQEKLFF.